What follows are 16 T cell receptor beta chains derived from one specimen sequenced in a study of blood T cell repertoires in COVID-19. The method was immunoSEQ multiplex PCR; TCRdb's version includes in-frame clones alone and lacks a portion of them. The sample records over 100,000 clones, around four fifths being singletons. Sequencing input: peripheral blood. Source of these receptors: a man aged 60 to 75 with acute or convalescent COVID-19.

The rearrangement joins TRBV24-1 to TRBJ2-3; unclear D gene. This CDR3 is 15 amino acids long. V was clipped by 3 bases and J by 5 bases, with 14 bases between them. The germline gives CDR1 KGHDR, CDR2 SFDVKD. CDR3 DNA sequence: TGTGCCACCAGTGATCCGTCCCAGGTTCAAGATACGCAGTATTTT. Amino acids: CATSDPSQVQDTQYF.

The chain joins TRBV13 to TRBJ1-1; TRBD1 matches 9 bases. Looked up from germline, CDR1 is PRHDT and CDR2 is FYEKMQ (reference sequence). V was pared by 4 bases and J by 3 bases, with 6 bases of the junction left unmatched. This CDR3 has 15 residues. Written as DNA, the CDR3 is TGTGCCAGCAGCTGGACAGGGGAGGAGGACACTGAAGCTTTCTTT. This gives the protein CASSWTGEEDTEAFF.

There are a few counts of this clone. The chain carries TRBV10-1 and TRBJ2-3; 8 bases are shared with TRBD2. V gave up 3 bases and J gave up 9 bases; unmatched junction bases: 5. CDR1 and CDR2 (germline): WNHNN, SYGVQD (reference sequence). This CDR3 is built from 13 residues. In DNA form, the CDR3 reads TGCGCCAGCAGTGAACTAGCGGTGGGGACGCAGTATTTT. Encoded protein: CASSELAVGTQYF.

The J gene is TRBJ2-7, the V gene TRBV2, with D possibly being TRBD1 (6 bases). This CDR3 is built from 14 residues. Germline CDR1 SNHLY, CDR2 FYNNEI. V lost 5 bases and J lost 3, with 14 bases in between. The CDR3 here is CASSIEQGIYEQYF. The DNA for the CDR3 is TGTGCCAGCAGTATAGAGCAGGGGATCTACGAGCAGTACTTC.

The rearrangement links TRBV19 to TRBJ1-4; TRBD1 might be the D (5 bases). This CDR3 comprises 19 residues. Germline CDR1 LNHDA, CDR2 SQIVND (reference sequence). V lost 7 bases and J 3 bases, leaving 27 bases between the germline ends. The CDR3 DNA follows: TGTGCCAGTACCTCTAAACTATATCGATCAGCGGGGGCTAATGAAAAACTGTTTTTT. Translation gives CASTSKLYRSAGANEKLFF. The whole variable domain, remainder taken from reference TRBV19 and TRBJ1-4, is DGGITQSPKYLFRKEGQNVTLSCEQNLNHDAMYWYRQDPGQGLRLIYYSQIVNDFQKGDIAEGYSVSREKKESFPLTVTSAQKNPTAFYLCASTSKLYRSAGANEKLFFGSGTQLSVL.

V is TRBV7-6 and J is TRBJ1-1; 7 nucleotides match TRBD1. This CDR3 has 14 amino acids. The V segment lost 1 base and the J segment 5 bases; nucleotides outside the gene matches: 4. Germline V gene sequence: CDR1 SGHVS, CDR2 FNYEAQ. Written as DNA, the CDR3 is TGTGCCAGCAGCTTAGGACAGGGAAGGACTGAAGCTTTCTTT. Translating gives CASSLGQGRTEAFF.

The rearrangement uses TRBV10-1 and TRBJ2-2, with 8 nucleotides matching TRBD1. V trimming: 5 bases; J trimming: 5 bases; junction bases outside the gene matches: 1. The germline V gene encodes CDR1 WNHNN and CDR2 SYGVQD (reference sequence). The CDR3 sequence is 13 residues long. As DNA, the CDR3 is TGCGCCAGCAGTTGGGACAGGACCGGGGAGCTGTTTTTT. This sequence encodes CASSWDRTGELFF.

V usage is TRBV3-1 (or the pseudogene TRBV3-2) and J usage is TRBJ2-1; D possibly corresponds to TRBD2 (5 bases). CDR1 and CDR2 from the germline V gene are LGHDT and YNNKEL (reference sequence). V dropped 4 bases and J dropped 0 bases, with 25 bases sitting between them. The CDR3 spans 20 residues. CDR3 DNA sequence: TGTGCCAGCAGCCCCGATATTTTAGTCCAACGACTACACTCCTACAATGAGCAGTTCTTC. It is translated as CASSPDILVQRLHSYNEQFF.

The CDR3 DNA reads as TGTGCCTGGAGACAGGGTAGCAATCAGCCCCAGCATTTT. It encodes CAWRQGSNQPQHF. J is TRBJ1-5 and V is TRBV30; D perhaps matches TRBD1 (6 bases). Germline V gives CDR1 GTSNPN, CDR2 SVGIG (reference sequence). This CDR3 has 13 residues. Trimming took off 3 bases at V and 0 bases at J, with 6 bases between the two ends.

J is TRBJ1-6 and V is TRBV4-2; D unclear. The CDR3 covers 16 residues. Germline values: CDR1 LGHNA, CDR2 YNFKEQ. V shed 0 bases and J shed 6 bases, with 12 bases lying between them. The DNA for the CDR3 is TGTGCCAGCAGCCAAGAACGACAAGTCCGTAATTCACCCCTCCACTTT. It translates to CASSQERQVRNSPLHF.

This clone has only a few counts. The gene calls are TRBV14 and TRBJ2-7, with TRBD1 as a possible D gene (6 bases). The V end lost 1 base, the J end lost 2 bases, and 12 bases lay between the germline ends. The germline V gene has CDR1 SGHDN and CDR2 FVKESK. The CDR3 has 15 residues. The CDR3 nucleotides read TGTGCCAGCAGCCAAGGCAACAGGGTAACCTACGAGCAGTACTTC. This codes for CASSQGNRVTYEQYF.

This chain links TRBV3-1 (or the pseudogene TRBV3-2) with TRBJ1-5; 7 nucleotides agree with TRBD1. The CDR3 length is 14 residues. Germline assignment: CDR1 LGHDT and CDR2 YNNKEL (reference sequence). Unmatched junction bases numbered 1, after V lost 5 bases and J lost 0 bases. CDR3 nucleotide sequence: TGTGCCAGCAGCAACAGGGGTAGCAATCAGCCCCAGCATTTT. This sequence encodes CASSNRGSNQPQHF.

The chain has TRBV7-2 and TRBJ1-3, with D perhaps TRBD1 (6 bases). Germline CDR1 is SGHTA and CDR2 is FQGNSA. This CDR3 is built from 14 residues. The V and J ends lost 9 bases and 4 bases respectively, with 16 bases between them. The CDR3 bases are TGTGCCAGTGGGAGACAGGCGACGGGAAACACCATATATTTT. This translates into CASGRQATGNTIYF.

The rearrangement joins TRBV19 to TRBJ1-2; D is unclear. V shed 1 base and J shed 5 bases, with 5 bases lying between them. The CDR3 length is 12 residues. Germline V gene lookup returns CDR1 LNHDA and CDR2 SQIVND (reference sequence). The CDR3 DNA reads as TGTGCCAGTAGTATAGTCGGGTATGGCTACACCTTC. It codes for CASSIVGYGYTF.

The chain is built from TRBV3-1 (or the pseudogene TRBV3-2) and TRBJ2-7; D possibly corresponds to TRBD2 (6 bases). Trimming took 6 bases from V and 5 from J, leaving 11 bases between them. In germline, CDR1 is LGHDT, CDR2 YNNKEL (reference sequence). The CDR3 runs to 12 residues. The CDR3 DNA reads TGTGCCAGCAGGAAACCGGGAGACGAGCAGTACTTC. Its translation: CASRKPGDEQYF.

The rearrangement links TRBV11-3 to TRBJ2-2; TRBD2 agrees at 7 bases. J gave up 4 bases and V 0 bases, and 8 bases lay outside the gene matches. This CDR3 has 17 residues. In germline, CDR1 is SGHNT, CDR2 YENEEA. The CDR3 sequence is CASSLDPRRGTTGELFF. CDR3 nucleotides: TGTGCCAGCAGCTTAGATCCGCGGCGGGGGACCACCGGGGAGCTGTTTTTT.